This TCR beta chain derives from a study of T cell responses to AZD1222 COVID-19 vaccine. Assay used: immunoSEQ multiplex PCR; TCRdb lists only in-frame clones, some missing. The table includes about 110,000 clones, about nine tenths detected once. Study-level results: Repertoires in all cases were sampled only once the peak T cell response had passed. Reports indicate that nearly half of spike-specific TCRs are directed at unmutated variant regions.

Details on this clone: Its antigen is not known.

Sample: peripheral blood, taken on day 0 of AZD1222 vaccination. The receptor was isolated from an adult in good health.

CDR3 nucleotide sequence: TGTGCCAGCTCACCAGGGGGACAGGGCGGGAATGAGCAGTTCTTC. Translation: CASSPGGQGGNEQFF. The J gene is TRBJ2-1, the V gene TRBV18; 9 bases are a match to TRBD1. The CDR3 spans 15 residues. J lost 7 bases, V lost 2 bases, and 6 bases had no gene match. From germline, CDR1 is KGHSH and CDR2 LQKENI.